These 23 T cell receptor beta chains were all obtained from the same sample, sequenced in a study of blood T cell repertoires in COVID-19 (dated by TCRdb to 2020 to 2022). Receptor amplification or capture employed the immunoSEQ multiplex PCR assay. What TCRdb holds here is the immuneACCESS table cut down to in-frame rearrangements. Part of the clones is not present; checked against another copy, under half of the missing clones reflect an unresolved V gene, and the others are unexplained. The sample has over 65,000 clones on record, more than 75% of them singletons. Of the sample, about 1.2% is held by the ten largest clones. The sequenced sample was peripheral blood. The receptors come from a human donor in a cohort sampled during active COVID-19.

J is TRBJ1-2 and V is TRBV6-5; possibly TRBD1 for D (6 bases). Trimming removed 4 bases from V and 4 bases from J, with 10 bases in between. The CDR3 consists of 13 residues. Germline V lookup: CDR1 MNHEY, CDR2 SVGAGI. CDR3 protein: CASSWDTTYGYTF. CDR3 DNA: TGTGCCAGCAGTTGGGACACCACCTATGGCTACACCTTC.

The table lists this clone with a count of one. The chain carries TRBV12-5 and TRBJ2-5; 7 bases are shared with TRBD1. The CDR3 totals 15 residues. V was clipped by 6 bases and J by 1 base; unmatched bases: 8. CDR1 and CDR2 (germline): LGHNT, FRNRAP. DNA for the CDR3: TGTGCTAGTGGGGATGGGACAGCTCTCCAAGAGACCCAGTACTTC. Translation gives CASGDGTALQETQYF.

The table lists this clone with a count of one. This chain links TRBV3-1 (or the pseudogene TRBV3-2) with TRBJ2-2, with TRBD2 matching over 12 bases. Germline CDR1 is LGHDT and CDR2 is YNNKEL (reference sequence). With V trimmed by 4 bases and J by 5 bases, 17 bases remained unmatched. The CDR3 runs to 20 residues. The CDR3 protein is CASSLARASGRADRTGELFF. CDR3 bases: TGTGCCAGCAGCCTTGCACGGGCTAGCGGGAGGGCCGATCGAACCGGGGAGCTGTTTTTT.

Only one count was recorded for this clone. The chain has TRBV10-1 and TRBJ2-3; 8 bases map to TRBD1. The CDR3 totals 14 residues. Germline-derived CDR1 and CDR2 are WNHNN and SYGVQD (reference sequence). V shed 2 bases, J shed 4 bases, and the junction held 2 bases outside the gene matches. The CDR3 sequence is CASSEGTGPDTQYF. CDR3 in DNA: TGCGCCAGCAGTGAGGGGACAGGCCCAGATACGCAGTATTTT.

V gene TRBV19 combines with J gene TRBJ2-3; TRBD2 matches at 7 bases. Germline CDR1 is LNHDA and CDR2 is SQIVND (reference sequence). The CDR3 is 14 amino acids. V lost 3 bases to trimming and J lost 6 bases; unmatched junction nucleotides: 6. CDR3 protein: CASSMSGIADTQYF. CDR3 DNA: TGTGCCAGTAGTATGAGCGGGATTGCGGATACGCAGTATTTT.

This chain connects TRBV19 to TRBJ2-1; 14 bases are shared with TRBD2. CDR1 is LNHDA and CDR2 is SQIVND in the germline V gene (reference sequence). After removal of 5 bases from V and 7 bases from J, the junction contained 4 bases not matched to a gene. The CDR3 sequence is 15 residues long. The CDR3: CASSHRTSGRNEQFF. The CDR3 nucleotides are TGTGCCAGTAGTCACCGGACTAGCGGGAGGAATGAGCAGTTCTTC.

This chain links TRBV7-9 with TRBJ2-1; TRBD1 agrees at 7 bases. The germline CDR1 and CDR2 sequences are SEHNR and FQNEAQ (reference sequence). Trimming cost V 5 bases and J 6 bases; bases outside gene matches: 10. This CDR3 is built from 15 residues. The CDR3 protein is CASSPPGQFFNEQFF. The CDR3 DNA reads as TGTGCCAGCAGCCCCCCGGGACAGTTTTTCAATGAGCAGTTCTTC.

The chain recombines TRBV9 with TRBJ1-2; D is uncertain. Germline loops: CDR1 SGDLS, CDR2 YYNGEE. The V gene lost 7 bases and the J gene lost 4 bases, with 11 bases spanning the gap. This CDR3 contains 12 residues. CDR3 loop: CASSGGPYGYTF. The DNA of the CDR3 is TGTGCCAGCTCGGGAGGGCCCTATGGCTACACCTTC.

V usage is TRBV2 and J usage is TRBJ1-2; TRBD1 is a possible D gene (5 bases). The length of the CDR3 is 15 residues. Trimming stripped 3 bases from V and 7 bases from J, with 18 bases between. Per the germline V gene, CDR1 is SNHLY and CDR2 is FYNNEI. In nucleotides, the CDR3 is TGTGCCAGCAGTGATCAGGGTTACGGTCTAGGTGGCTACACCTTC. It is translated as CASSDQGYGLGGYTF.

This chain connects TRBV30 to TRBJ2-6; 8 bases line up with TRBD2. CDR3 length: 17 residues. J lost 2 bases, V lost 4 bases, and 10 bases had no gene match. Germline V gene data show CDR1 as GTSNPN and CDR2 as SVGIG (reference sequence). The CDR3 protein is CAWMRGVTGAGANVLTF. CDR3 DNA sequence: TGTGCCTGGATGCGGGGGGTTACGGGGGCTGGGGCCAACGTCCTGACTTTC.

The gene calls are TRBV19 and TRBJ2-3; weak D call: TRBD1 (5 bases). CDR3 length: 12 residues. Between the trimmed V and J ends, which lost 5 bases and 5 bases, there was a span of 8 bases. The germline gives CDR1 LNHDA, CDR2 SQIVND (reference sequence). This CDR3 reads CASSPQGDTQYF. Written as DNA, the CDR3 is TGTGCCAGTAGTCCTCAGGGAGATACGCAGTATTTT.

This clone occurred once. The chain uses TRBV6-6 and TRBJ2-3; 8 bases agree with TRBD2. Losses at the gene ends were 2 bases for V and 5 bases for J; bases not matched to a gene: 9. CDR3 length: 16 amino acids. Germline assignment: CDR1 MNHNY and CDR2 SVGAGI (reference sequence). CDR3 sequence: CASSYRAGVLEDTQYF. CDR3 DNA: TGTGCCAGCAGTTACCGAGCGGGAGTATTAGAAGATACGCAGTATTTT.

CDR3 region: CASSWSGIGGYTF. For the CDR3, the DNA is TGTGCCAGCAGTTGGTCAGGGATAGGTGGCTACACCTTC. V is TRBV6-5 and J is TRBJ1-2; D might be TRBD1 (5 bases). Germline-derived CDR1 and CDR2 are MNHEY and SVGAGI. The V end was cut by 4 bases, the J end by 7 bases, with 13 bases between. This CDR3 is built from 13 residues.

J is TRBJ2-7 and V is TRBV28; TRBD2 matches 14 bases. The CDR3 contains 15 residues. V dropped 4 bases and J dropped 10; count of bases not matched to a gene: 9. Germline V gives CDR1 MDHEN, CDR2 SYDVKM. The CDR3 DNA sequence: TGTGCCAGCAGTTCCGGGACTAGCGGGAGTAGGGATCAGTACTTC. It yields the protein CASSSGTSGSRDQYF. Full variable domain (rest looked up from reference TRBV28 and TRBJ2-7): DVKVTQSSRYLVKRTGEKVFLECVQDMDHENMFWYRQDPGLGLRLIYFSYDVKMKEKGDIPEGYSVSREKKERFSLILESASTNQTSMYLCASSSGTSGSRDQYFGPGTRLTVT.

The J gene is TRBJ2-1, the V gene TRBV12-5; no clear D. Trimming removed 1 base at V and 5 bases at J, with 12 bases between. CDR1 and CDR2 (germline): LGHNT, FRNRAP. This CDR3 has 15 residues. The CDR3 DNA reads TGTGCTAGTGGTTTGGGGGCCACGGCGCACAATGAGCAGTTCTTC. Protein product: CASGLGATAHNEQFF.

The CDR3 sequence is CASSGGTSEANTGELFF. Here the CDR3 DNA reads TGTGCCAGCAGCGGGGGGACTAGCGAGGCGAACACCGGGGAGCTGTTTTTT. V and J are TRBV7-9 and TRBJ2-2, with 10 bases lining up with TRBD2. The CDR3 spans 17 residues. Germline CDR1 and CDR2: SEHNR and FQNEAQ (reference sequence). Losses at the gene ends were 5 bases for V and 0 bases for J; bases not matched to a gene: 6.

The chain is built from TRBV5-1 and TRBJ1-5; possibly TRBD1 for D (6 bases). Germline lookup yields CDR1 SGHRS and CDR2 YFSETQ. The CDR3 is made up of 19 amino acids. V was shortened by 4 bases and J by 6 bases, with 29 bases between the two germline ends. The CDR3 sequence is CASSQISPQGRGFGQPQHF. As DNA, the CDR3 is TGCGCCAGCAGCCAAATTTCCCCACAGGGTAGGGGGTTTGGTCAGCCCCAGCATTTT.

The rearrangement joins TRBV7-9 to TRBJ2-1; D is possibly TRBD2 (6 bases). Trimming cost V 9 bases and J 9 bases, with 18 bases left between them. The germline CDR1 and CDR2 sequences are SEHNR and FQNEAQ (reference sequence). The CDR3 loop spans 13 amino acids. CDR3 coding DNA: TGTGCCAGTGAAACGGGAGTGGTTGTTGAGCAGTTCTTC. As protein: CASETGVVVEQFF. Complete variable domain (other parts from reference TRBV7-9 and TRBJ2-1): DTGVSQNPRHKITKRGQNVTFRCDPISEHNRLYWYRQTLGQGPEFLTYFQNEAQLEKSRLLSDRFSAERPKGSFSTLEIQRTEQGDSAMYLCASETGVVVEQFFGPGTRLTVL.

This clone was seen only a few times. V usage is TRBV6-6 and J usage is TRBJ1-2; 11 bases are shared with TRBD1. CDR3 size: 17 residues. The V gene's germline CDR1 is MNHNY and CDR2 SVGAGI (reference sequence). The J segment lost 4 bases and the V segment lost 5 bases, leaving 12 bases of the junction unmatched. CDR3 protein: CASSREATGTGGYGYTF. The CDR3 coding sequence is TGTGCCAGCAGTCGAGAGGCCACCGGGACAGGGGGCTATGGCTACACCTTC.

Concerning this clone itself: This specimen includes other DNA sequences encoding the same CDR3. The V and J genes are TRBV7-3 and TRBJ2-3; D may be TRBD1 (5 bases). CDR1 and CDR2 (germline): SGHTA, FQGTGA. V was clipped by 2 bases and J by 2 bases, with 8 bases between them. The CDR3 covers 14 residues. As DNA, the CDR3 is TGTGCCAGCAGCTTAGGACACTCCACAGATACGCAGTATTTT. This translates into CASSLGHSTDTQYF.

The chain couples TRBV18 to TRBJ2-3; D may be TRBD1 (7 bases). The CDR3 consists of 14 residues. Per germline, CDR1 KGHSH and CDR2 LQKENI. With 5 bases removed from V and 4 bases from J, the gap between germline ends came to 13 bases. Here the CDR3 DNA reads TGTGCCAGCTCAGGAGGGGGCGCGTCAGATACGCAGTATTTT. Its translation: CASSGGGASDTQYF.

The chain combines TRBV2 with TRBJ2-5, with 9 bases that match TRBD1. Trimming at V came to 0 bases and at J to 6 bases, leaving 5 bases not matched to a gene. The germline CDR1 and CDR2 sequences are SNHLY and FYNNEI. The CDR3 is 15 amino acids. The DNA for the CDR3 is TGTGCCAGCAGTGAAGCGCGACAGGGGGTCAAGACCCAGTACTTC. Protein product: CASSEARQGVKTQYF.

The genes are TRBV15 and TRBJ2-7; 14 positions agree with TRBD2. This CDR3 has 16 residues. V lost 3 bases and J lost 5; bases outside the gene matches: 6. Germline-derived CDR1 and CDR2 are LNHNV and YYDKDF (reference sequence). This CDR3 is CATSRKMGLAGDEQYF. The CDR3 nucleotides read TGTGCCACCAGCAGGAAAATGGGACTAGCGGGAGACGAGCAGTACTTC.